The sequence of this T cell receptor (beta chain) was determined in a study of regulatory T cells in long-lasting Graves disease. Findings of the study overall: Patients with persistent Graves' had lower TCR diversity than newly diagnosed patients.

Documented time point: persistent/refractory GD, antithyroid drugs over 5 years with positive TRAb. PBMCs provided the RNA from which the TCR library was made. CDR3 length: 13 residues. CDR1 MNHEY and CDR2 SMNVEV come from the germline V gene (reference sequence). V dropped 3 bases and J dropped 7; count of bases not matched to a gene: 5. Building of the TCR beta libraries involved iRepertoire HTBI primers and Arm-PCR of CDR3 regions. TCRdb ran MiXCR on the multiplex PCR reads and lists one entry per CDR3 protein. The sample includes a few hundred thousand distinct CDR3 sequences, roughly a fifth of them seen just once. This clonotype showed up many times. What it recognizes is unknown.

J is TRBJ2-7 and V is TRBV27, with 8 bases matching TRBD1. This specimen was peripheral blood mononuclear cells (PBMCs), taken when the disease was refractory, from a patient treated with antithyroid drugs. This TCR derives from a female donor with Graves disease. CDR3: CASSFRGPGEQYF. CDR3 in DNA: TGTGCCAGCAGTTTCAGGGGGCCCGGGGAGCAGTACTTC.